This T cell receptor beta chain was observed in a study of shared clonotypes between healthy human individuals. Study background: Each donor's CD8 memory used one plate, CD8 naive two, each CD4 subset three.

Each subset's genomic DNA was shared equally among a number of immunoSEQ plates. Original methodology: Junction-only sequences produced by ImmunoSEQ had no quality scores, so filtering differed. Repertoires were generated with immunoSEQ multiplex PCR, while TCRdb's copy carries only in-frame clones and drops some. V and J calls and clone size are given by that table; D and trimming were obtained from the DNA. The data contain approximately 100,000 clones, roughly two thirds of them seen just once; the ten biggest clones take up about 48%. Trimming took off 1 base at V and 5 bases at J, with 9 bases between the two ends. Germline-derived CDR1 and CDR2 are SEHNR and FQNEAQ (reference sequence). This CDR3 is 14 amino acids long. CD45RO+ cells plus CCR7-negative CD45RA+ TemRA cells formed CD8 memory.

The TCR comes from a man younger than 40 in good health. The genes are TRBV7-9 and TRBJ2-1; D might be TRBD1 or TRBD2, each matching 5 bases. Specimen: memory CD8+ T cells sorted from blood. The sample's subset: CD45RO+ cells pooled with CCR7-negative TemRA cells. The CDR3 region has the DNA TGTGCCAGCAGCTTAGTTAGAGGGGACAATGAGCAGTTCTTC. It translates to CASSLVRGDNEQFF.